Below, 3 T cell receptor beta chains from the same sample are listed, as sequenced in a study of T cells in Graves' hyperthyroidism and ophthalmopathy. The investigators amplified TCR beta CDR3 regions from RNA transcripts. TCR CDR3 underwent first-round RT-PCR with the HTBI primer set. Each CDR3 protein is one row after TCRdb ran MiXCR on the multiplex PCR reads. The table shows almost 600,000 distinct CDR3 sequences, with about 14% occurring only once. The sequenced sample was blood. These receptors all come from a woman in her 30s with Graves' hyperthyroidism that later progressed to Graves' ophthalmopathy.

The chain combines TRBV18 with TRBJ1-1; 7 bases map to TRBD1. CDR1 and CDR2 (germline): KGHSH, LQKENI. V lost 0 bases to trimming and J lost 0 bases; unmatched junction nucleotides: 7. CDR3 length: 17 residues. CDR3 region: CASSPPSTGLMNTEAFF. The CDR3 bases are TGTGCCAGCTCACCACCGTCGACAGGGCTAATGAACACTGAAGCTTTCTTT.

The chain couples TRBV30 to TRBJ2-7; the D gene could be TRBD1 or TRBD2 (5 bases each). This CDR3 comprises 13 residues. CDR1 and CDR2 from the germline V gene are GTSNPN and SVGIG (reference sequence). V dropped 5 bases and J dropped 1 base, with 12 bases sitting between them. CDR3 loop: CAWGDGASYEQYF. As DNA, the CDR3 is TGTGCCTGGGGGGACGGGGCATCCTACGAGCAGTACTTC. Looking up the rest from reference TRBV30 and TRBJ2-7 gives the full variable domain: SQTIHQWPATLVQPVGSPLSLECTVEGTSNPNLYWYRQAAGRGLQLLFYSVGIGQISSEVPQNLSASRPQDRQFILSSKKLLLSDSGFYLCAWGDGASYEQYFGPGTRLTVT.

A few counts support this clonotype. The chain is built from TRBV7-2 and TRBJ1-4, with D perhaps matching TRBD1 (5 bases). The CDR3 extends over 18 amino acids. Germline CDR1 and CDR2: SGHTA and FQGNSA. V was cut by 0 bases and J by 2 bases, with 16 bases left in between. The CDR3 here is CASSLARGASGTNEKLFF. The DNA for the CDR3 is TGTGCCAGCAGCTTAGCGCGAGGGGCATCAGGGACTAATGAAAAACTGTTTTTT.